These 6 T cell receptor beta chains originate from one sample sequenced in a study of technical replicates of blood from several donors. The assay was immunoSEQ multiplex PCR, and TCRdb's table has in-frame clones only and misses some. The sample contains about 75,000 clones, 95% to 98% of which appear only once. Sequencing was performed on T cells isolated from PBMCs. The receptors come from a human donor in good health.

The chain recombines TRBV6-4 with TRBJ2-7; TRBD2 matches at 7 bases. The CDR3 has 14 amino acids. Losses at the gene ends were 9 bases for V and 0 bases for J; bases not matched to a gene: 8. Germline CDR1 is MRHNA and CDR2 is SNTAGT. In nucleotides, the CDR3 is TGTGCCAGTGCCCCGGGCGGGAGCTCCTACGAGCAGTACTTC. The encoded protein is CASAPGGSSYEQYF.

This sequence joins TRBV7-3 and TRBJ2-5; the match to TRBD2 covers 15 bases. Unmatched junction bases numbered 7, after V lost 4 bases and J lost 4 bases. The length of the CDR3 is 17 residues. CDR1 and CDR2 (germline): SGHTA, FQGTGA. This CDR3 reads CASSSAPGLAGGETQYF. The CDR3 bases are TGTGCCAGCAGCTCAGCTCCGGGACTAGCGGGAGGAGAGACCCAGTACTTC.

The chain employs TRBV5-1 and TRBJ2-7; 8 bases line up with TRBD2. Germline-derived CDR1 and CDR2 are SGHRS and YFSETQ. The J segment lost 0 bases and the V segment lost 6 bases, leaving 11 bases of the junction unmatched. The CDR3 sequence is 16 residues long. DNA for the CDR3: TGCGCCAGCACCTTTGATAAGAGCGGGAGCTCCTACGAGCAGTACTTC. This encodes CASTFDKSGSSYEQYF.

The V and J genes are TRBV11-2 and TRBJ2-7; TRBD1 is a possible D gene (5 bases). Germline loops: CDR1 SGHAT, CDR2 FQNNGV. CDR3 length: 14 residues. Trimming took 5 bases from V and 4 from J, leaving 15 bases between them. The CDR3 DNA follows: TGTGCCAGCAGCGACCTCCAGGGATTATACGAGCAGTACTTC. Its translation: CASSDLQGLYEQYF.

J is TRBJ2-7 and V is TRBV9; D gene ambiguous. The ends were cut back, 0 bases at V and 1 base at J, with 8 bases in the middle. Germline CDR1 reads SGDLS; CDR2 reads YYNGEE. The CDR3 extends over 14 amino acids. The DNA for the CDR3 is TGTGCCAGCAGCGTAGGGAAGAGGTCCTACGAGCAGTACTTC. Its translation is CASSVGKRSYEQYF.

This clone was counted a single time. This chain links TRBV7-6 with TRBJ2-2; 11 nucleotides line up with TRBD1. Germline loops: CDR1 SGHVS, CDR2 FNYEAQ. The V gene end was trimmed by 0 bases and the J gene end by 4 bases; junction bases not matched to a gene: 7. This CDR3 region has 18 residues. CDR3 residues: CASSLAGQGAEGTGELFF. The DNA for the CDR3 is TGTGCCAGCAGCTTAGCCGGACAGGGGGCGGAAGGCACCGGGGAGCTGTTTTTT.